One T cell receptor beta chain is described in this entry. This clonotype was detected only a few times. Its antigen is unknown. Per-base quality was not reported, and no clone a single base away is much larger than it. The library was produced with 5' RACE. This sample was sequenced with a NextSeq 500. To correct for sequencing error and PCR bias, the TCR library protocol tagged individual cDNA molecules with unique molecular identifiers. Sequencing covered both TCR alpha and beta chains, and within each sample the abundances of alpha and beta sequences were tightly co-correlated. In the original analysis: Decombinator V4 was used to annotate the V gene, J gene and CDR3 of the TCR sequences. TCRs were defined as expanded if a significant change between any two time points was detected under a Poisson model with p below 0.0001. TCR abundances were normalised to the total number of TCRs sequenced per sample and expressed as counts per million. TRAV1-2 paired with TRAJ12, TRAJ20 or TRAJ33 defined MAIT TCRs, while TRAV10 paired with TRAJ18 defined iNKT TCRs. VDJdb, accessed 1 November 2021, was searched for CMV, EBV and SARS-CoV-2 annotated TCRs, with TCRs annotated for multiple antigens excluded. TCRdb ran its own pipeline on the public reads, namely fastp trimming at Q25 and MiXCR clone calling, and kept in-frame beta chains. Each record represents a unique CDR3 protein, reported with the most common genes and DNA among its rows. Clone size and V and J calls follow TCRdb, not the original study. In all, the sample holds 45,000 or so distinct CDR3 sequences, and about 23% of those were seen once. In total, the top ten clones hold approximately 4.4% of the sample.

V and J are trimmed by 4 bases and 2 bases, and the gene matches miss 6 bases of the junction. The germline V gene gives CDR1 as SGDLS and CDR2 as YYNGEE. The CDR3 goes from the cysteine to the phenylalanine over 16 residues. Kept here is only the CDR3 DNA, which spans 48 bases and is read in frame from base 1. This record belongs to a study of early T cells in non-severe SARS-CoV-2 infection (dated by TCRdb to about 2021). Study-wide context: Because TCR sequencing relied on bulk RNA taken from unsorted whole blood, pairing of alpha and beta chains was not possible.

The research as a whole found: Matching against VDJdb was skewed toward anti-spike CD8 responses, likely underestimated virus-specific expansions, and missed private and CD4 specificities.

A case-control design nested within a healthcare worker cohort in London, UK, was used, with weekly nasopharyngeal swab PCR tests and blood sampling performed. Between 23 and 31 March 2020, the week of the UK lockdown, healthcare workers were enrolled and then followed up weekly for as long as 16 weeks. This TCR was sampled from an adult who was a healthcare worker with PCR-confirmed SARS-CoV-2 infection or an uninfected control (not recorded which). The V gene is TRBV9 and the J gene is TRBJ2-2; 9 central nucleotides agree with TRBD2. The source was whole blood, collected at baseline. The DNA sequence reads TGTGCCAGCAGCCCCGGGACTAGCCCTAACACCGGGGAGCTGTTTTTT. Its coded protein is CASSPGTSPNTGELFF.